The 28 T cell receptor beta chains in this list originate from one sample, sequenced in a study of T-cell reconstitution after alpha-beta-depleted transplantation in children. Unique molecular identifiers were built into the TCRbeta library. TCRdb passed the PCR reads through MiXCR, listing each CDR3 protein once. Of 490,000 or so distinct CDR3 sequences listed, around 13% are singletons. The sample was PBMCs from the stem cell graft donor, taken from the stem cell graft. All receptors derive from a human donor who donated a stem cell graft to a child with combined immunodeficiency.

The genes are TRBV28 and TRBJ2-3, with D perhaps matching TRBD1 (6 bases). Trimming took 6 bases from V and 3 from J, leaving 22 bases between them. CDR3 size: 17 residues. CDR1 and CDR2 (germline): MDHEN, SYDVKM. In nucleotides, the CDR3 is TGTGCCAGCAGGGGGGCTCTCGGGACACTTTATACAGATACGCAGTATTTT. This sequence encodes CASRGALGTLYTDTQYF.

Many counts were recorded for this clonotype. The chain couples TRBV29-1 to TRBJ2-5; maybe TRBD1 (5 bases). Trimming stripped 3 bases from V and 1 base from J, with 9 bases between. The CDR3 length is 13 residues. Germline CDR1 SQVTM, CDR2 ANQGSEA. CDR3 sequence (DNA): TGCAGCGTTGAGGCAGGGCTCCAAGAGACCCAGTACTTC. Its protein is CSVEAGLQETQYF.

The V and J genes are TRBV20-1 and TRBJ2-3; no firm D call. The V gene's germline CDR1 is DFQATT and CDR2 SNEGSKA (reference sequence). The CDR3 has 12 residues. For the CDR3, the DNA is TGCCCCTGGGGTTTTGGCACAGATACGCAGTATTTT. The encoded protein is CPWGFGTDTQYF.

The chain couples TRBV20-1 to TRBJ2-5; D may be TRBD1 or TRBD2 (5 bases each). Germline V lookup: CDR1 DFQATT, CDR2 SNEGSKA (reference sequence). This CDR3 contains 11 residues. The CDR3 sequence: CGGHHQETQYF. The DNA for the CDR3 is TGCGGAGGACACCACCAAGAGACCCAGTACTTC.

The V call is TRBV20-1, the J call TRBJ2-7, with unresolved D. CDR3 length: 11 amino acids. With 0 bases removed from V and 6 bases from J, the gap between germline ends came to 6 bases. Germline assignment: CDR1 DFQATT and CDR2 SNEGSKA (reference sequence). CDR3 in amino acids: CSARDRSEQYF. CDR3 in DNA: TGCAGTGCTAGAGATCGTAGCGAGCAGTACTTC.

This clonotype was counted only a few times. The chain combines TRBV12-3 or TRBV12-4 with TRBJ2-7; tentative D call: TRBD1 (7 bases). The CDR3 has 14 amino acids. Trimming cost V 2 bases and J 4 bases, with 12 bases left between them. CDR3 residues: CASSLQGGGYEQYF. CDR3 DNA: TGTGCCAGCAGTTTACAGGGGGGTGGATACGAGCAGTACTTC.

The CDR3 region is CASSWDRGLAGANVLTF. As DNA, the CDR3 is TGTGCCAGCAGTTGGGACAGGGGGTTAGCTGGGGCCAACGTCCTGACTTTC. J is TRBJ2-6 and V is TRBV12-3 or TRBV12-4; TRBD1 matches at 11 bases. CDR3 size: 17 residues. V dropped 4 bases and J dropped 2; count of bases not matched to a gene: 4.

This chain joins TRBV12-3 or TRBV12-4 and TRBJ2-1; D call uncertain. The CDR3 is 15 residues long. With 4 bases removed from V and 2 bases from J, the gap between germline ends came to 12 bases. The CDR3 is CASSSLGGAYNEQFF. The CDR3, as DNA: TGTGCCAGCAGTTCGCTGGGCGGCGCCTACAATGAGCAGTTCTTC.

The chain is built from TRBV11-3 and TRBJ2-2; no clear D. Per germline, CDR1 SGHNT and CDR2 YENEEA. The CDR3 has 13 amino acids. The V gene lost 2 bases and the J gene lost 7 bases, with 8 bases spanning the gap. The CDR3 reads CASSLQVIGELFF. In DNA, the CDR3 is TGTGCCAGCAGCTTACAGGTTATCGGGGAGCTGTTTTTT.

The table lists this clonotype with a few counts. The V call is TRBV10-3, the J call TRBJ2-5, with 9 bases aligning to TRBD2. Germline trimming cut 4 bases from V and 5 bases from J; bases unmatched to any gene: 8. CDR1 and CDR2 (germline): ENHRY, SYGVKD. CDR3 length equals 15 residues. CDR3 coding DNA: TGTGCCATCAGTGTAGTTGGACTAGCGTCGGAGACCCAGTACTTC. This translates into CAISVVGLASETQYF.

This clonotype was picked up a small number of times. The chain uses TRBV4-3 and TRBJ2-7, with D hard to call. Germline loops: CDR1 LGHNA, CDR2 YSLEER. The CDR3 has 15 amino acids. The V end was cut by 1 base, the J end by 6 bases, with 16 bases between. The CDR3 loop reads CASSQVVGSFGEQYF. In nucleotides, the CDR3 is TGCGCCAGCAGCCAAGTGGTAGGCAGCTTCGGCGAGCAGTACTTC.

This clonotype was counted at least ten times. The chain carries TRBV12-3 or TRBV12-4 and TRBJ2-1, with TRBD2 matching over 7 bases. Trimming at V came to 5 bases and at J to 9 bases, leaving 7 bases not matched to a gene. This CDR3 is built from 13 residues. The CDR3 nucleotides read TGTGCCAGCAGTGCACCCACGGGGGGTGAGCAGTTCTTC. Translating gives CASSAPTGGEQFF.

This clonotype was picked up many times. The chain uses TRBV27 and TRBJ2-7; tentative D call: TRBD1 (5 bases). This CDR3 spans 14 amino acids. CDR1 MNHEY and CDR2 SMNVEV come from the germline V gene (reference sequence). The germline V and J ends were trimmed by 2 bases and 3 bases, with 11 bases remaining between them. The CDR3 loop reads CASSLKGRVYEQYF. The CDR3 DNA follows: TGTGCCAGCAGTTTAAAGGGCAGGGTCTACGAGCAGTACTTC.

At least ten counts were recorded for this clonotype. The J gene is TRBJ1-5, the V gene TRBV6-1; no firm D call. CDR1 is MNHNS, CDR2 SASEGT, per germline. Between the trimmed V and J ends, which lost 2 bases and 4 bases, there was a span of 12 bases. This CDR3 has 15 amino acids. The chain's CDR3 is CASSEIITANQPQHF. CDR3 bases: TGTGCCAGCAGTGAAATTATAACAGCTAATCAGCCCCAGCATTTT.

This clonotype showed up just a few times. The V call is TRBV12-3 or TRBV12-4, the J call TRBJ2-1; D gene uncertain. V lost 6 bases to trimming and J lost 3 bases, with 18 bases between them. The CDR3 contains 16 residues. CDR3 region: CASRGPNPRNYNEQFF. The CDR3 DNA sequence: TGTGCCAGCAGGGGTCCAAACCCCCGGAACTACAATGAGCAGTTCTTC.

The sample holds a few counts of this clonotype. The chain couples TRBV11-2 to TRBJ2-1; D may be TRBD1 (6 bases). Trimming removed 6 bases from V and 3 bases from J, with 18 bases in between. Germline V gives CDR1 SGHAT, CDR2 FQNNGV. CDR3 length: 16 residues. The CDR3 DNA is TGTGCCAGCAGAGATACAAAGGGGGACCACTACAATGAGCAGTTCTTC. Its translation: CASRDTKGDHYNEQFF. Full variable domain (missing parts from reference TRBV11-2 and TRBJ2-1): EAGVAQSPRYKIIEKRQSVAFWCNPISGHATLYWYQQILGQGPKLLIQFQNNGVVDDSQLPKDRFSAERLKGVDSTLKIQPAKLEDSAVYLCASRDTKGDHYNEQFFGPGTRLTVL.

This clonotype was seen only a few times. This sequence joins TRBV2 and TRBJ2-3; no definite D call. The CDR3 has 14 amino acids. Looked up from germline, CDR1 is SNHLY and CDR2 is FYNNEI. Between the trimmed V and J ends, which lost 6 bases and 0 bases, there was a span of 10 bases. CDR3 in DNA: TGTGCCAGCAGGCGATACTCTAGCACAGATACGCAGTATTTT. The encoded protein is CASRRYSSTDTQYF.

In this sample, this clonotype turned up a few times. This chain joins TRBV4-2 and TRBJ1-1; TRBD1 might be the D (6 bases). Trimming left V 8 bases short and J 0 bases short, with 7 bases between. This CDR3 region has 12 residues. Germline CDR1 reads LGHNA; CDR2 reads YNFKEQ. The CDR3 DNA is TGTGCCAGCCGGACAGTGAACACTGAAGCTTTCTTT. The encoded protein is CASRTVNTEAFF.

The rearrangement joins TRBV5-1 to TRBJ1-1; tentatively, D is TRBD1 (6 bases). CDR3 size: 17 residues. Per the germline V gene, CDR1 is SGHRS and CDR2 is YFSETQ. V was pared by 0 bases and J by 0 bases, with 15 bases between. This CDR3 reads CASSLVTGLLMNTEAFF. CDR3 DNA sequence: TGCGCCAGCAGCTTGGTGACAGGACTTCTCATGAACACTGAAGCTTTCTTT. The whole variable domain, remainder taken from reference TRBV5-1 and TRBJ1-1, is KAGVTQTPRYLIKTRGQQVTLSCSPISGHRSVSWYQQTPGQGLQFLFEYFSETQRNKGNFPGRFSGRQFSNSRSEMNVSTLELGDSALYLCASSLVTGLLMNTEAFFGQGTRLTVV.

The chain has TRBV20-1 and TRBJ2-1, with TRBD2 matching over 11 bases. V shed 7 bases and J 1 base; nucleotides not matched to a gene: 12. Per germline, CDR1 DFQATT and CDR2 SNEGSKA (reference sequence). The CDR3 sequence is 17 residues long. The CDR3 DNA is TGCAGTGGCCAGGCTAGCGGGGGGACCTTTTCCTACAATGAGCAGTTCTTC. Amino acids: CSGQASGGTFSYNEQFF.

In its sample, this clonotype was seen a few times. This chain uses TRBV11-3 with TRBJ2-7; 7 nucleotides match TRBD1. This CDR3 contains 15 residues. CDR1 and CDR2 (germline): SGHNT, YENEEA. The V gene end was trimmed by 0 bases and the J gene end by 3 bases; junction bases not matched to a gene: 5. CDR3 region: CASSLEGTVDYEQYF. In nucleotides, the CDR3 is TGTGCCAGCAGCTTAGAAGGGACAGTCGACTACGAGCAGTACTTC.

V usage is TRBV12-3 or TRBV12-4 and J usage is TRBJ2-5, with D perhaps TRBD1 (6 bases). Trimming took 4 bases from V and 7 from J, leaving 16 bases between them. The CDR3 consists of 14 residues. CDR3 sequence: CASSSGQTGWTQYF. CDR3 in DNA: TGTGCCAGCAGTTCCGGACAGACCGGTTGGACCCAGTACTTC.

This clonotype was counted only a few times. The chain uses TRBV5-1 and TRBJ2-1; 9 bases line up with TRBD2. V shed 0 bases, J shed 3 bases, and the junction held 4 bases outside the gene matches. The CDR3 is 16 residues long. Germline V CDR1 and CDR2: SGHRS, YFSETQ. The DNA of the CDR3 is TGCGCCAGCAGCTTGGGTCCTAGCGGGGACTACAATGAGCAGTTCTTC. Its translation is CASSLGPSGDYNEQFF.

The J gene is TRBJ1-4, the V gene TRBV5-1; D ambiguous. V was clipped by 4 bases and J by 0 bases, with 16 bases between them. CDR3 length: 17 residues. Germline CDR1 reads SGHRS; CDR2 reads YFSETQ. CDR3 loop: CASSVSAAEATNEKLFF. For the CDR3, the DNA is TGCGCCAGCAGCGTCTCCGCGGCAGAGGCAACTAATGAAAAACTGTTTTTT.

This clonotype was detected many times. This chain links TRBV24-1 with TRBJ2-3, with 7 bases aligning to TRBD2. J lost 5 bases, V lost 5 bases, and 6 bases had no gene match. The CDR3 runs to 14 residues. Germline V CDR1 and CDR2: KGHDR, SFDVKD. The DNA of the CDR3 is TGTGCCACCAGTGGGCGGGGGACTGGAGATACGCAGTATTTT. Protein: CATSGRGTGDTQYF.

There are many counts of this clonotype. This chain connects TRBV27 to TRBJ2-5; 8 bases fit TRBD2. CDR1 MNHEY and CDR2 SMNVEV come from the germline V gene (reference sequence). The ends lost 6 bases at V and 7 bases at J; junction bases unmatched: 13. The CDR3 runs to 15 residues. For the CDR3, the DNA is TGTGCCAGCAGGGCCGGGACTAGACAGAGAGCGACCCAGTACTTC. Its protein is CASRAGTRQRATQYF.

The V gene is TRBV27, the J gene TRBJ1-2; weak D call: TRBD1 (5 bases). The CDR3 is made up of 14 amino acids. Germline V gene data show CDR1 as MNHEY and CDR2 as SMNVEV (reference sequence). V lost 3 bases, J lost 2 bases, and 10 bases lay in between. CDR3 in DNA: TGTGCCAGCAGTTTCTCGGGGGGGAACTATGGCTACACCTTC. Its translation is CASSFSGGNYGYTF.

This chain links TRBV6-2 or TRBV6-3 with TRBJ2-5; D might be TRBD1 (6 bases). This CDR3 is built from 14 residues. The germline V and J ends were trimmed by 4 bases and 4 bases, with 13 bases remaining between them. CDR1 is MNHEY and CDR2 is SVGEGT in the germline V gene. The CDR3 nucleotides read TGTGCCAGCAGTTCCAACAGGGTTCCAGAGACCCAGTACTTC. It translates to CASSSNRVPETQYF.